This is a list of T cell receptor beta chains from one sample in a study of blood T cells in healthy people across ages. MiXCR was run by TCRdb on the 5' RACE reads, yielding one entry per CDR3 protein. The sample lists 1 million or so distinct CDR3 sequences; under 45% were seen once. The specimen sequenced was blood. The receptors derive from a woman aged 55-75 years in good health. CDR3s include the opening cysteine and the closing phenylalanine or tryptophan. The order of the fields is V gene, D gene, clone size, J gene, CDR3 protein, CDR3 DNA. D genes are given only for firm matches. Some rows mark clone size as missing; the rest say once, few, many or name a class of expanded clone.

>TRBV5-1|.|many|TRBJ2-5
CASSLVGTGETQYF
TGCGCCAGCAGCTTGGTGGGGACTGGAGAGACCCAGTACTTC
>TRBV20-1|.|few|TRBJ1-2
CSAERIGYTF
TGCAGTGCGGAACGAATCGGGTACACCTTC
>TRBV5-5|.|.|TRBJ1-2
CASSLGSGEGYTF
TGTGCCAGCAGCTTGGGTTCAGGGGAGGGCTACACCTTC
>TRBV12-3/TRBV12-4|.|.|TRBJ2-3
CASTPRVSTDTQYF
TGTGCCAGCACCCCCAGAGTCAGCACAGATACGCAGTATTTT
>TRBV12-3/TRBV12-4|TRBD1|once|TRBJ2-1
CASSPRNRGLNNEQFF
TGTGCCAGCAGTCCCCGAAACAGGGGGCTGAACAATGAGCAGTTCTTC
>TRBV3-1|TRBD2|.|TRBJ2-3
CASSQGRSAGGTDTQYF
TGTGCCAGCAGCCAAGGACGGTCAGCGGGAGGCACAGATACGCAGTATTTT
>TRBV7-2|.|.|TRBJ2-7
CASSSRQGGGGYNEQYF
TGTGCCAGCAGCTCCCGGCAGGGTGGGGGCGGGTACAATGAGCAGTACTTC
>TRBV6-6|TRBD2|.|TRBJ2-7
CASRQPRTSAESYEQYF
TGTGCCAGCAGACAACCTAGAACTAGCGCCGAGTCCTACGAGCAGTACTTC
>TRBV6-1|.|.|TRBJ1-1
CASSATTGRAFF
TGTGCCAGCAGTGCCACGACAGGACGGGCTTTCTTT
>TRBV6-1|TRBD1|few|TRBJ2-5
CASRSLGQGLETQYF
TGTGCCAGCAGGTCTTTGGGACAGGGGCTGGAGACCCAGTACTTC
>TRBV18|.|.|TRBJ2-2
CASSPQPQLGNTGELFF
TGTGCCAGCTCACCACAACCCCAGTTGGGTAACACCGGGGAGCTGTTTTTT
>TRBV27|.|.|TRBJ2-3
CASSPNPMGTDTQYF
TGTGCCAGCAGCCCCAATCCTATGGGCACAGATACGCAGTATTTT
>TRBV10-3|TRBD2|.|TRBJ2-5
CAIQSGRGGWSSRPPEETQYF
TGTGCGATCCAATCTGGGCGGGGGGGATGGTCTAGTAGGCCCCCAGAAGAGACCCAGTACTTC
>TRBV2|.|few|TRBJ1-4
CASSSERTFNEKLFF
TGTGCCAGCAGTTCTGAAAGGACTTTTAATGAAAAACTGTTTTTT
>TRBV7-8|TRBD2|few|TRBJ2-1
CASSSSSSGRAFNEQFF
TGTGCCAGCAGCTCCAGCTCTAGCGGGAGGGCCTTTAATGAGCAGTTCTTC
>TRBV9|TRBD1|.|TRBJ2-5
CASSVGTDNQETQYF
TGTGCCAGCAGCGTCGGGACAGACAACCAAGAGACCCAGTACTTC
>TRBV14|.|.|TRBJ2-5
CASSQDSRSQYF
TGTGCCAGCAGCCAAGATTCACGGAGCCAGTACTTC
>TRBV10-1|.|.|TRBJ1-5
CASSDNIVADGNQPQHF
TGCGCCAGCAGTGACAACATTGTGGCAGACGGGAATCAGCCCCAGCATTTT
>TRBV7-9|TRBD2|.|TRBJ2-7
CASTPPSGVAGSYEQYF
TGTGCCAGCACCCCACCCTCGGGGGTAGCGGGCTCCTACGAGCAGTACTTC
>TRBV6-5|.|.|TRBJ2-1
CASSYSLVAGEQFF
TGTGCCAGCAGTTACTCTTTGGTAGCTGGTGAGCAGTTCTTC
>TRBV20-1|.|.|TRBJ2-5
CSASPLRQAYDEQYF
TGCAGTGCATCCCCTCTGCGACAGGCGTACGATGAGCAGTACTTC
>TRBV6-6|TRBD2|.|TRBJ2-7
CASGMQRESGEQYF
TGTGCCAGCGGAATGCAGCGGGAGTCGGGGGAGCAGTACTTC
>TRBV6-2/TRBV6-3|.|few|TRBJ1-5
CASSYVDSNQPQHF
TGTGCCAGCAGTTACGTGGATTCCAATCAGCCCCAGCATTTT
>TRBV4-1|.|once|TRBJ1-6
CASSQANPAGLQGSYDSPLHF
TGCGCCAGCAGCCAAGCAAACCCCGCCGGACTCCAAGGCTCCTATGATTCACCCCTCCACTTT
>TRBV6-2/TRBV6-3|.|.|TRBJ1-1
CASSYSLDSLVVAFF
TGTGCCAGCAGTTACTCGTTAGACAGCCTGGTGGTAGCTTTCTTT
>TRBV12-3/TRBV12-4|.|.|TRBJ1-5
CASSLIPNQPQHF
TGTGCCAGCAGCCTCATCCCTAATCAGCCCCAGCATTTT